Following are 28 T cell receptor beta chains from one sample sequenced in a study of graft-versus-host responses after intestinal transplantation. These receptors' targets are unknown. Method: immunoSEQ multiplex PCR; TCRdb's copy keeps in-frame clones and lacks some. The table has about 89,000 clones, roughly nine tenths seen once. The sample here was unstimulated CD4+ T cells sorted from spleen or lymph node cells, taken before intestinal transplant. All receptors come from a human donor who received an intestinal transplant.

The chain combines TRBV2 with TRBJ1-4; D gene ambiguous. In germline, CDR1 is SNHLY, CDR2 FYNNEI. Trimming removed 7 bases from V and 4 bases from J, with 13 bases in between. CDR3 length: 14 residues. The CDR3 region has the DNA TGTGCCAGCACCACTAGGGAGAGTAATGAAAAACTGTTTTTT. The encoded protein is CASTTRESNEKLFF.

This chain uses TRBV6-5 with TRBJ1-2; 7 bases line up with TRBD1. The CDR3 loop spans 16 amino acids. The V segment lost 0 bases and the J segment 5 bases; nucleotides outside the gene matches: 9. Germline V gene sequence: CDR1 MNHEY, CDR2 SVGAGI. The DNA for the CDR3 is TGTGCCAGCAGTTACTCCGGTCAGGGGGTAAATTATGGCTACACCTTC. Its translation: CASSYSGQGVNYGYTF.

The rearrangement links TRBV7-9 to TRBJ2-7; possible D gene TRBD1, 5 bases. This CDR3 spans 11 amino acids. Looked up from germline, CDR1 is SEHNR and CDR2 is FQNEAQ (reference sequence). With 5 bases removed from V and 6 bases from J, the gap between germline ends came to 8 bases. The CDR3 nucleotides read TGTGCCAGCAGCAAGACAGCCGAGCAGTACTTC. Translated: CASSKTAEQYF.

In this sample, this clone turned up once. The CDR3 loop is CASSLREGVVEQFF. CDR3 DNA: TGTGCCAGTAGTCTCCGGGAGGGGGTTGTTGAGCAGTTCTTC. The rearrangement joins TRBV19 to TRBJ2-1; TRBD2 matches at 8 bases. Looked up from germline, CDR1 is LNHDA and CDR2 is SQIVND (reference sequence). The CDR3 is made up of 14 amino acids. V lost 5 bases and J lost 9; bases outside the gene matches: 9.

A single count supports this clone. The gene calls are TRBV19 and TRBJ1-2; 12 positions agree with TRBD1. V lost 4 bases to trimming and J lost 7 bases; unmatched junction nucleotides: 4. This CDR3 contains 14 residues. Germline V gene sequence: CDR1 LNHDA, CDR2 SQIVND (reference sequence). The CDR3 bases are TGTGCCAGTAGTAAGGGGACAGGGGGCACTGGCTACACCTTC. Its translation: CASSKGTGGTGYTF.

J is TRBJ1-1 and V is TRBV19; D perhaps matches TRBD1 (5 bases). The CDR3 extends over 15 amino acids. Germline V CDR1 and CDR2: LNHDA, SQIVND (reference sequence). Trimming took 3 bases from V and 5 from J, leaving 16 bases between them. The CDR3: CASSMELGRRTEAFF. CDR3 DNA sequence: TGTGCCAGTAGTATGGAGCTGGGGCGGAGAACTGAAGCTTTCTTT.

This chain joins TRBV7-9 and TRBJ1-2; possible D gene TRBD1, 6 bases. The CDR3 runs 11 residues. CDR1 and CDR2 from the germline V gene are SEHNR and FQNEAQ (reference sequence). The V end lost 10 bases, the J end lost 5 bases, and 11 bases lay between the germline ends. The CDR3 loop is CATIQGYGYTF. The CDR3 region has the DNA TGTGCCACGATACAGGGATATGGCTACACCTTC.

This rearrangement joins TRBV29-1 to TRBJ2-7; TRBD1 matches at 9 bases. Germline CDR1 reads SQVTM; CDR2 reads ANQGSEA. Trimming cost V 4 bases and J 3 bases; bases outside gene matches: 4. The CDR3 length is 13 residues. The CDR3 reads CSVGRTGDYEQYF. The CDR3 coding sequence is TGCAGCGTTGGTAGGACAGGGGACTACGAGCAGTACTTC.

The chain uses TRBV23-1 and TRBJ2-7, with D possibly matching TRBD1 (5 bases). TRBV23-1 is flagged as an ORF with uncertain function. The CDR3 has 16 amino acids. V was cut by 0 bases and J by 5 bases, with 17 bases left in between. The CDR3 bases are TGCGCCAGCAGTCAATCGCTCAGGGCTCTCTCTGACGAGCAGTACTTC. This translates into CASSQSLRALSDEQYF.

This sequence joins TRBV10-3 and TRBJ2-5; 7 positions agree with TRBD1. The J segment lost 3 bases and the V segment lost 2 bases, leaving 0 bases of the junction unmatched. Germline loops: CDR1 ENHRY, CDR2 SYGVKD. This CDR3 comprises 13 residues. This CDR3 reads CAISETGEETQYF. The DNA of the CDR3 is TGTGCCATCAGTGAGACAGGGGAAGAGACCCAGTACTTC.

J is TRBJ2-7 and V is TRBV4-3; 9 positions match TRBD2. The CDR3 spans 15 residues. Trimming took 0 bases from V and 2 from J; bases not matched to a gene: 2. Germline V gene sequence: CDR1 LGHNA, CDR2 YSLEER. CDR3 protein: CASSQDERGAYEQYF. CDR3 sequence (DNA): TGCGCCAGCAGCCAAGACGAGCGGGGGGCCTACGAGCAGTACTTC.

The rearrangement uses TRBV11-2 and TRBJ1-3, with TRBD1 matching 9 bases. Germline lookup yields CDR1 SGHAT and CDR2 FQNNGV. V lost 5 bases, J lost 2 bases, and 4 bases stayed unmatched. The CDR3 length is 15 residues. CDR3 amino acids: CASSMDRGAGNTIYF. CDR3 nucleotides: TGTGCCAGCAGCATGGACAGGGGTGCTGGAAACACCATATATTTT.

This clone appeared a few times. J is TRBJ1-1 and V is TRBV6-1; a weak D match, TRBD1 (5 bases). The V end lost 6 bases, the J end lost 0 bases, and 11 bases lay between the germline ends. The CDR3 length is 14 residues. Germline V gene lookup returns CDR1 MNHNS and CDR2 SASEGT. In nucleotides, the CDR3 is TGTGCCAGCAGCGACCCCAGGGTGAACACTGAAGCTTTCTTT. Protein product: CASSDPRVNTEAFF.

The chain carries TRBV19 and TRBJ2-1; a possible D gene is TRBD1 (6 bases). In germline, CDR1 is LNHDA, CDR2 SQIVND (reference sequence). The CDR3 is 15 amino acids. Trimming took 3 bases from V and 7 from J, leaving 16 bases between them. CDR3 sequence (DNA): TGTGCCAGTAGTATTAGGCCAGGGGATGCGAATGAGCAGTTCTTC. Protein product: CASSIRPGDANEQFF.

A remark on this clone: A read error is likely, as this CDR3 ends without the conserved phenylalanine or tryptophan. No DNA is shown, since the ends of the CDR3 on it are uncertain; the CDR3 is the one TCRdb lists. The chain combines TRBV20-1 with TRBJ1-2. CDR1 and CDR2 (germline): DFQATT, SNEGSKA (reference sequence). A total of 11 residues make up the CDR3, ends included. CDR3 sequence reads: CSANNAGGHPY.

This rearrangement joins TRBV10-3 to TRBJ2-5, with D uncertain. Trimming removed 2 bases from V and 3 bases from J, with 7 bases in between. The germline gives CDR1 ENHRY, CDR2 SYGVKD. CDR3 length equals 13 residues. The CDR3 reads CAISEPYKETQYF. CDR3 coding DNA: TGTGCCATCAGTGAGCCCTATAAAGAGACCCAGTACTTC.

The rearrangement links TRBV7-9 to TRBJ2-3, with a tentative D call TRBD2 (5 bases). V lost 8 bases to trimming and J lost 4 bases, with 13 bases between them. Germline V CDR1 and CDR2: SEHNR, FQNEAQ (reference sequence). The CDR3 contains 13 residues. The CDR3 region has the DNA TGTGCCAGCCCTTCTGGAGGACCAGATACGCAGTATTTT. Its protein is CASPSGGPDTQYF.

CDR3 sequence reads: CSAAGAEKRYEQYF. CDR3 bases: TGCAGCGCGGCGGGGGCAGAGAAAAGGTACGAGCAGTACTTC. The chain carries TRBV29-1 and TRBJ2-7; TRBD2 might be the D (7 bases). Trimming left V 7 bases short and J 4 bases short, with 20 bases between. Germline V gene lookup returns CDR1 SQVTM and CDR2 ANQGSEA. The CDR3 contains 14 residues.

The chain joins TRBV30 to TRBJ1-5, with a possible D match to TRBD1 (5 bases). Between the trimmed V and J ends, which lost 5 bases and 4 bases, there was a span of 12 bases. Germline V gene sequence: CDR1 GTSNPN, CDR2 SVGIG (reference sequence). The CDR3 runs 13 residues. The CDR3 DNA follows: TGTGCCTGGGCCCCTAGGGGAAATCAGCCCCAGCATTTT. Translation: CAWAPRGNQPQHF.

The chain uses TRBV19 and TRBJ1-5, with a tentative D call TRBD1 (6 bases). The CDR3 totals 16 residues. The V gene's germline CDR1 is LNHDA and CDR2 SQIVND (reference sequence). V shed 7 bases and J shed 0 bases, with 16 bases lying between them. The CDR3, as DNA: TGTGCCAGTAAAAGGACAGCTCCCTATAGCAATCAGCCCCAGCATTTT. This translates into CASKRTAPYSNQPQHF.

This clone was seen just once. The chain uses TRBV4-1 and TRBJ1-4; 8 nucleotides line up with TRBD1. CDR1 is MGHRA, CDR2 YSYEKL, per germline. With V trimmed by 4 bases and J by 10 bases, 14 bases remained unmatched. The CDR3 is made up of 16 amino acids. The CDR3, as DNA: TGCGCCAGCAGCCTGCTAGCGACAGGGGAGTACGGAAAACTGTTTTTT. Protein sequence: CASSLLATGEYGKLFF.

The genes are TRBV27 and TRBJ1-6; no definite D call. The CDR3 covers 17 residues. Trimming shortened V by 2 bases and J by 0 bases, and 11 bases separated the two germline ends. The germline V gene encodes CDR1 MNHEY and CDR2 SMNVEV (reference sequence). The CDR3 DNA reads as TGTGCCAGCAGTTTAGGGAGAACAAGCTCCTATAATTCACCCCTCCACTTT. It codes for CASSLGRTSSYNSPLHF.

The chain links TRBV6-5 to TRBJ1-1, with a tentative D call TRBD1 (6 bases). The CDR3 extends over 15 amino acids. The germline V and J ends were trimmed by 0 bases and 4 bases, with 12 bases remaining between them. CDR1 and CDR2 (germline): MNHEY, SVGAGI. The CDR3 region has the DNA TGTGCCAGCAGTTACTCGAGTAGGGGGGGCACTGAAGCTTTCTTT. Its translation is CASSYSSRGGTEAFF.

This rearrangement joins TRBV7-9 to TRBJ1-2; 9 bases match TRBD1. CDR1 and CDR2 from the germline V gene are SEHNR and FQNEAQ (reference sequence). After removal of 5 bases from V and 3 bases from J, the junction contained 7 bases not matched to a gene. The CDR3 is 15 amino acids. The CDR3 DNA reads TGTGCCAGCAGCCCAAGACAGGGGGAGGACTATGGCTACACCTTC. It translates to CASSPRQGEDYGYTF.

The gene calls are TRBV18 and TRBJ1-1; a weak D match, TRBD1 (5 bases). This CDR3 is built from 15 residues. Trimming removed 2 bases at V and 1 base at J, with 11 bases between. Looked up from germline, CDR1 is KGHSH and CDR2 is LQKENI. The CDR3 DNA is TGTGCCAGCTCACCAACGCCCGGGGGGAACACTGAAGCTTTCTTT. This gives the protein CASSPTPGGNTEAFF.

A single count supports this clone. This chain connects TRBV4-3 to TRBJ1-1; 7 nucleotides match TRBD1. V lost 1 base and J lost 6; bases outside the gene matches: 14. The germline CDR1 and CDR2 sequences are LGHNA and YSLEER. The CDR3 is 17 residues long. In DNA, the CDR3 is TGCGCCAGCAGCCAAGCTTTTCAGGGGGGTGGGCGGGCTGAAGCTTTCTTT. It yields the protein CASSQAFQGGGRAEAFF.

DNA for the CDR3: TGTGCCAGCAGTCCCTCCCGGGTAGCGGGGGGGATCTACAATGAGCAGTTCTTC. It specifies CASSPSRVAGGIYNEQFF. The chain recombines TRBV2 with TRBJ2-1; 11 bases map to TRBD2. The V gene end was trimmed by 5 bases and the J gene end by 3 bases; junction bases not matched to a gene: 12. This CDR3 has 18 amino acids. Germline V gene sequence: CDR1 SNHLY, CDR2 FYNNEI. Together with reference TRBV2 and TRBJ2-1, the CDR3 gives the full variable domain: EPEVTQTPSHQVTQMGQEVILRCVPISNHLYFYWYRQILGQKVEFLVSFYNNEISEKSEIFDDQFSVERPDGSNFTLKIRSTKLEDSAMYFCASSPSRVAGGIYNEQFFGPGTRLTVL.

J is TRBJ2-1 and V is TRBV4-3; TRBD2 matches at 7 bases. With 0 bases clipped from V and 0 bases from J, the junction kept 2 bases outside the gene matches. CDR1 and CDR2 (germline): LGHNA, YSLEER. The length of the CDR3 is 16 residues. Here the CDR3 DNA reads TGCGCCAGCAGCCAAGAGAGCGGGATCTCCTACAATGAGCAGTTCTTC. It encodes CASSQESGISYNEQFF.